This passage covers 16 T cell receptor beta chains from one sample sequenced in a study of Graves' ophthalmopathy and Graves' hyperthyroidism. RNA transcripts yielded amplified TCR beta CDR3 regions. Second-round multiplex PCR came after first-round RT-PCR with HTBI primers. TCRdb ran MiXCR on the multiplex PCR reads and lists one entry per CDR3 protein. The profile shows approximately 480,000 distinct CDR3 sequences, about 15% of them singletons. The sequencing sample was made of blood. Receptors originate from a woman aged 30 to 39 with Graves' ophthalmopathy.

This clonotype was seen a few times. The chain combines TRBV4-1 with TRBJ1-6; the D is unclear. The CDR3 is 14 residues long. Germline V gene sequence: CDR1 MGHRA, CDR2 YSYEKL. Deletions cut 0 bases from V and 5 bases from J, with 5 bases between. This CDR3 reads CASSQDWDNSPLHF. CDR3 sequence (DNA): TGCGCCAGCAGCCAAGATTGGGATAATTCACCCCTCCACTTT.

The gene calls are TRBV28 and TRBJ2-7; tentative D call: TRBD2 (6 bases). V lost 2 bases, J lost 4 bases, and 12 bases lay in between. The CDR3 has 14 amino acids. The germline CDR1 and CDR2 sequences are MDHEN and SYDVKM. CDR3 DNA: TGTGCCAGCAGTTTACGGGGGAGGATTTACGAGCAGTACTTC. It yields the protein CASSLRGRIYEQYF.

Ten or more counts support this clonotype. The V and J genes are TRBV12-3 or TRBV12-4 and TRBJ1-2; TRBD1 might be the D (6 bases). V dropped 6 bases and J dropped 5 bases, with 16 bases sitting between them. The CDR3 consists of 14 residues. The CDR3 sequence is CASSRGGAGYGYTF. For the CDR3, the DNA is TGTGCCAGCAGCCGAGGGGGTGCAGGGTATGGCTACACCTTC.

At least ten counts were recorded for this clonotype. The CDR3 here is CSVLGGAVNTEAFF. The CDR3 coding sequence is TGCAGCGTATTAGGTGGGGCCGTAAACACTGAAGCTTTCTTT. The chain couples TRBV29-1 to TRBJ1-1; TRBD1 is a possible D gene (5 bases). Germline values: CDR1 SQVTM, CDR2 ANQGSEA. This CDR3 has 14 residues. Trimming removed 6 bases at V and 2 bases at J, with 16 bases between.

This clonotype was counted at least ten times. This may be a read error, as it is one base from a much larger clone. The chain employs TRBV11-2 and TRBJ2-7, with a tentative D call TRBD1 (5 bases). Per germline, CDR1 SGHAT and CDR2 FQNNGV. The CDR3 loop spans 13 amino acids. The CDR3 region is CASGLDNSYEQYF. Here the CDR3 DNA reads TGTGCCAGCGGCTTGGACAATTCCTACGAGCAGTACTTC.

This clonotype occurred many times. The gene calls are TRBV27 and TRBJ1-2; a possible D gene is TRBD1 (6 bases). Per germline, CDR1 MNHEY and CDR2 SMNVEV (reference sequence). The V and J ends lost 6 bases and 7 bases respectively, with 18 bases between them. CDR3 length: 14 amino acids. This chain's CDR3 is CASSQRTGYGGYTF. The DNA of the CDR3 is TGTGCCAGCAGCCAACGTACAGGGTATGGTGGCTACACCTTC.

In this sample, this clonotype turned up many times. This chain connects TRBV20-1 to TRBJ1-2; the D is unclear. Germline CDR1 and CDR2: DFQATT and SNEGSKA (reference sequence). Trimming removed 1 base from V and 5 bases from J, with 5 bases in between. The CDR3 runs to 11 residues. Here the CDR3 reads CSARAGYGYTF. For the CDR3, the DNA is TGCAGTGCTAGAGCTGGGTATGGCTACACCTTC.

This clonotype appeared many times. The V and J genes are TRBV6-1 and TRBJ1-1; D is uncertain. Trimming removed 6 bases at V and 6 bases at J, with 14 bases between. CDR3 size: 13 residues. Germline lookup yields CDR1 MNHNS and CDR2 SASEGT. Here the CDR3 DNA reads TGTGCCAGCAGCAATTTTGGCGGCGCTGAAGCTTTCTTT. This translates into CASSNFGGAEAFF.

This clonotype was detected many times. V usage is TRBV27 and J usage is TRBJ1-1, with D hard to call. The CDR3 has 12 residues. The germline CDR1 and CDR2 sequences are MNHEY and SMNVEV (reference sequence). V lost 8 bases and J 2 bases, leaving 9 bases between the germline ends. This CDR3 reads CASGLTNTEAFF. CDR3 DNA: TGTGCCAGCGGACTAACAAACACTGAAGCTTTCTTT.

The chain has TRBV6-1 and TRBJ2-2, with D maybe TRBD1 (6 bases). CDR3 length: 14 amino acids. Trimming pared 6 bases from V and 1 base from J, leaving 9 bases between. Germline V lookup: CDR1 MNHNS, CDR2 SASEGT. The CDR3 DNA follows: TGTGCCAGCAGGCAGACAGGGAACACCGGGGAGCTGTTTTTT. This translates into CASRQTGNTGELFF.

This clonotype was picked up a small number of times. This chain connects TRBV18 to TRBJ2-4, with 7 bases lining up with TRBD2. Unmatched junction bases numbered 5, after V lost 3 bases and J lost 0 bases. There are 16 residues in the CDR3. Looked up from germline, CDR1 is KGHSH and CDR2 is LQKENI. CDR3 amino acids: CASSPLAVLAKNIQYF. The CDR3 DNA sequence: TGTGCCAGCTCACCTCTAGCGGTTCTAGCCAAAAACATTCAGTACTTC.

This clonotype has only a few counts. The chain couples TRBV19 to TRBJ2-7, with a tentative D call TRBD1 (6 bases). Trimming cost V 5 bases and J 6 bases, with 14 bases left between them. The CDR3 has 13 residues. CDR1 is LNHDA and CDR2 is SQIVND in the germline V gene (reference sequence). In DNA, the CDR3 is TGTGCCAGTAGTTTGGGGGCCAACCGCGAGCAGTACTTC. Translated, it gives CASSLGANREQYF.

This clonotype was seen ten or more times. The chain joins TRBV15 to TRBJ2-4; weak D call: TRBD2 (5 bases). The CDR3 extends over 13 amino acids. The germline V and J ends were trimmed by 1 base and 9 bases, with 10 bases remaining between them. The germline V gene has CDR1 LNHNV and CDR2 YYDKDF (reference sequence). CDR3 coding DNA: TGTGCCACCAGCAGAGTCCGCGCGGGCATTCAGTACTTC. It translates to CATSRVRAGIQYF.

This clonotype was counted at least ten times. This chain uses TRBV11-1 with TRBJ1-1; D gene uncertain. This CDR3 comprises 11 residues. Germline V gene sequence: CDR1 SGHAT, CDR2 FQDESV (reference sequence). Deletions cut 7 bases from V and 2 bases from J, with 5 bases between. DNA for the CDR3: TGTGCCAGCACCGAAAACACTGAAGCTTTCTTT. Its translation is CASTENTEAFF.

This clonotype has more than one count but fewer than ten. This chain uses TRBV12-3 or TRBV12-4 with TRBJ1-2, with 7 bases that match TRBD1. V lost 5 bases, J lost 7 bases, and 7 bases stayed unmatched. This CDR3 contains 13 residues. The CDR3 loop is CASSPGTDGGYTF. The CDR3 bases are TGTGCCAGCAGTCCCGGGACAGATGGTGGCTACACCTTC.

This clonotype has at least ten counts. The chain couples TRBV11-3 to TRBJ2-2, with 8 bases matching TRBD1. Germline lookup yields CDR1 SGHNT and CDR2 YENEEA. CDR3 length equals 14 residues. V shed 3 bases and J 5 bases; nucleotides not matched to a gene: 2. CDR3 nucleotide sequence: TGTGCCAGCAGCTTGACAGGGGCAACCGGGGAGCTGTTTTTT. Protein sequence: CASSLTGATGELFF.